What follows are 25 T cell receptor beta chains derived from one specimen sequenced in a study of PD-1 blockade in classical Hodgkin lymphoma. All patients relapsed after autologous stem cell transplantation, and brentuximab vedotin exposure varied. Using immunoSEQ multiplex PCR, the repertoire was profiled, and TCRdb retains in-frame clones only, with some absent. The sample gives about 100,000 clones, 75% to 90% of which show up once; about 7.1% is in the top ten. The source material was peripheral blood mononuclear cells (PBMCs), sampled before the second cycle of nivolumab. The receptors were gathered from a human donor with classical Hodgkin lymphoma.

The chain combines TRBV7-7 with TRBJ1-1; D call uncertain. Trimming left V 5 bases short and J 1 base short, with 17 bases between. CDR1 is SSHAT and CDR2 is FNYEAQ in the germline V gene (reference sequence). CDR3 length: 16 residues. The CDR3 region is CASSRLGTDPNTEAFF. CDR3 DNA: TGTGCCAGCAGCAGGCTTGGAACGGACCCGAACACTGAAGCTTTCTTT.

The chain recombines TRBV14 with TRBJ2-6; D tentatively reads TRBD1 or TRBD2 (5 bases each). Germline CDR1 is SGHDN and CDR2 is FVKESK. The CDR3 extends over 17 amino acids. V lost 4 bases to trimming and J lost 0 bases, with 13 bases between them. Here the CDR3 DNA reads TGTGCCAGCAGCCCGGGGACGGTAACCTCTGGGGCCAACGTCCTGACTTTC. Translation: CASSPGTVTSGANVLTF.

This clone was detected once. This chain links TRBV19 with TRBJ1-5, with D hard to call. With 5 bases removed from V and 2 bases from J, the gap between germline ends came to 10 bases. Germline lookup yields CDR1 LNHDA and CDR2 SQIVND (reference sequence). The CDR3 runs 14 residues. Here the CDR3 DNA reads TGTGCCAGTAGTCGTAACGAAGGCAATCAGCCCCAGCATTTT. Amino acids: CASSRNEGNQPQHF.

This rearrangement joins TRBV5-1 to TRBJ1-3; TRBD1 aligns across 10 bases. CDR1 is SGHRS, CDR2 YFSETQ, per germline. This CDR3 region has 16 residues. The V gene end was trimmed by 1 base and the J gene end by 8 bases; junction bases not matched to a gene: 9. CDR3 in amino acids: CASSLPGQGTRDTIYF. The CDR3 bases are TGCGCCAGCAGCTTGCCGGGACAGGGGACTCGGGACACCATATATTTT.

About this clone: Other DNA sequences in this sample translate to the same CDR3. The chain employs TRBV5-6 and TRBJ2-1; no reliable D call. Germline V gene lookup returns CDR1 SGHDT and CDR2 YYEEEE. Trimming took off 0 bases at V and 7 bases at J, with 5 bases between the two ends. The CDR3 has 12 amino acids. The CDR3 reads CASSLGGNEQFF. CDR3 bases: TGTGCCAGCAGCTTGGGGGGTAATGAGCAGTTCTTC. The full variable domain, its missing parts supplied by reference TRBV5-6 and TRBJ2-1, is DAGVTQSPTHLIKTRGQQVTLRCSPKSGHDTVSWYQQALGQGPQFIFQYYEEEERQRGNFPDRFSGHQFPNYSSELNVNALLLGDSALYLCASSLGGNEQFFGPGTRLTVL.

This clone came up once. V gene TRBV6-1 combines with J gene TRBJ2-3; a weak D match, TRBD1 (5 bases). V shed 1 base and J shed 1 base, with 12 bases lying between them. The CDR3 extends over 16 amino acids. Germline loops: CDR1 MNHNS, CDR2 SASEGT. The CDR3 here is CASSEVLQVGTDTQYF. Here the CDR3 DNA reads TGTGCCAGCAGTGAAGTGCTACAGGTTGGCACAGATACGCAGTATTTT.

The chain is built from TRBV5-5 and TRBJ1-2, with 8 bases matching TRBD1. Germline-derived CDR1 and CDR2 are SGHKS and YYEKEE (reference sequence). V trimming: 5 bases; J trimming: 8 bases; junction bases outside the gene matches: 11. The CDR3 runs 14 residues. The CDR3 coding sequence is TGTGCCAGCAGATCCGGGACAGGTCTTGTCGGCTACACCTTC. The encoded protein is CASRSGTGLVGYTF.

In DNA, the CDR3 is TGCGCCAGCAGCCAAGATTGGTCTCCGGTAGAAGCTTTCTTT. Its translation: CASSQDWSPVEAFF. The chain recombines TRBV4-3 with TRBJ1-1; no clear D gene. This CDR3 spans 14 amino acids. The V gene lost 0 bases and the J gene lost 8 bases, with 13 bases spanning the gap. Looked up from germline, CDR1 is LGHNA and CDR2 is YSLEER.

This clone was picked up one time. The chain links TRBV19 to TRBJ1-6, with D tentatively TRBD1 (5 bases). V lost 1 base and J 9 bases, leaving 16 bases between the germline ends. The CDR3 covers 16 residues. CDR1 is LNHDA, CDR2 SQIVND, per germline (reference sequence). The CDR3 region is CASSIGTGPTISPLHF. CDR3 coding DNA: TGTGCCAGTAGTATAGGAACGGGACCAACAATTTCACCCCTCCACTTT.

This rearrangement joins TRBV30 to TRBJ2-2; 7 bases align to TRBD1. The V gene's germline CDR1 is GTSNPN and CDR2 SVGIG (reference sequence). This CDR3 is 14 amino acids long. V gave up 8 bases and J gave up 2 bases; unmatched junction bases: 8. The CDR3 sequence: CAGNRGRNTGELFF. CDR3 sequence (DNA): TGTGCCGGAAACAGGGGTAGAAACACCGGGGAGCTGTTTTTT.

The CDR3 reads CASSYPGGAGEKLFF. CDR3 DNA: TGTGCCAGCAGTTACCCAGGGGGCGCTGGGGAAAAACTGTTTTTT. The V gene is TRBV6-6, the J gene TRBJ1-4; 8 bases line up with TRBD1. The CDR3 spans 15 residues. CDR1 and CDR2 from the germline V gene are MNHNY and SVGAGI (reference sequence). V lost 2 bases to trimming and J lost 8 bases; unmatched junction nucleotides: 7.

This chain uses TRBV6-5 with TRBJ2-1, with 7 bases aligning to TRBD1. Germline loops: CDR1 MNHEY, CDR2 SVGAGI. The CDR3 is made up of 14 amino acids. The J segment lost 10 bases and the V segment lost 7 bases, leaving 13 bases of the junction unmatched. The CDR3 spells CASTPPGGNREQFF. The DNA for the CDR3 is TGTGCCAGCACCCCCCCAGGGGGTAATAGAGAGCAGTTCTTC.

The J gene is TRBJ2-1, the V gene TRBV6-4, with TRBD2 matching over 7 bases. Germline V gene data show CDR1 as MRHNA and CDR2 as SNTAGT. CDR3 size: 15 residues. The J segment lost 2 bases and the V segment lost 6 bases, leaving 7 bases of the junction unmatched. The CDR3 nucleotides are TGTGCCAGCAGCCCATCTAGCGGTCCCTACAATGAGCAGTTCTTC. It codes for CASSPSSGPYNEQFF.

The V call is TRBV6-5, the J call TRBJ1-5; D remains unclear. Germline CDR1 reads MNHEY; CDR2 reads SVGAGI. V was cut by 7 bases and J by 7 bases, with 17 bases left in between. The CDR3 extends over 14 amino acids. The CDR3 nucleotides are TGTGCCAGCACCGAACACGGGGATGGGCAGCCCCAGCATTTT. It specifies CASTEHGDGQPQHF.

This clone was detected only once. The genes are TRBV27 and TRBJ1-5; 7 bases agree with TRBD1. Germline V gene sequence: CDR1 MNHEY, CDR2 SMNVEV (reference sequence). J lost 1 base, V lost 6 bases, and 3 bases had no gene match. The CDR3 length is 14 residues. As DNA, the CDR3 is TGTGCCAGCAGACTGGGACAGAGCAATCAGCCCCAGCATTTT. Translation: CASRLGQSNQPQHF.

This clone was picked up one time. The CDR3 sequence: CASSMGFRNTEAFF. Here the CDR3 DNA reads TGTGCCAGTAGTATGGGATTTCGGAACACTGAAGCTTTCTTT. The chain carries TRBV19 and TRBJ1-1; no firm D call. Between the trimmed V and J ends, which lost 3 bases and 1 base, there was a span of 9 bases. The V gene's germline CDR1 is LNHDA and CDR2 SQIVND (reference sequence). The CDR3 runs to 14 residues.

The genes are TRBV4-1 and TRBJ1-4; D is perhaps TRBD1 (6 bases). CDR3 length: 14 residues. The germline V gene has CDR1 MGHRA and CDR2 YSYEKL. With 4 bases removed from V and 2 bases from J, the gap between germline ends came to 8 bases. CDR3 protein: CASSLTGTNEKLFF. Here the CDR3 DNA reads TGCGCCAGCAGCCTAACAGGGACTAATGAAAAACTGTTTTTT.

J is TRBJ2-5 and V is TRBV2, with 12 bases fitting TRBD2. This CDR3 is 15 amino acids long. V lost 6 bases and J lost 1; bases outside the gene matches: 3. The V gene's germline CDR1 is SNHLY and CDR2 FYNNEI. The CDR3 region is CASSQTSGGQETQYF. The CDR3 DNA reads as TGTGCCAGCAGCCAGACTAGCGGGGGCCAAGAGACCCAGTACTTC.

The rearrangement uses TRBV10-2 and TRBJ1-2; D is uncertain. Germline CDR1 and CDR2: WSHSY and SAAADI. The CDR3 is 11 amino acids. The V end lost 6 bases, the J end lost 2 bases, and 4 bases lay between the germline ends. The CDR3: CASRKNYGYTF. The CDR3 region has the DNA TGCGCCAGCAGAAAGAACTATGGCTACACCTTC.

The V call is TRBV11-2, the J call TRBJ1-3; the D is unclear. Trimming cost V 1 base and J 4 bases, with 14 bases left between them. The V gene's germline CDR1 is SGHAT and CDR2 FQNNGV. CDR3 size: 16 residues. As DNA, the CDR3 is TGTGCCAGCAGCTTAGTACAAGGGAACCCGGGAAACACCATATATTTT. Translating it yields CASSLVQGNPGNTIYF. Together with reference TRBV11-2 and TRBJ1-3, the CDR3 gives the full variable domain: EAGVAQSPRYKIIEKRQSVAFWCNPISGHATLYWYQQILGQGPKLLIQFQNNGVVDDSQLPKDRFSAERLKGVDSTLKIQPAKLEDSAVYLCASSLVQGNPGNTIYFGEGSWLTVV.

This clone was counted a single time. The chain recombines TRBV7-2 with TRBJ2-3; D unresolved. Trimming removed 4 bases at V and 1 base at J, with 9 bases between. CDR3 length equals 14 residues. Germline CDR1 is SGHTA and CDR2 is FQGNSA. The CDR3 here is CASSYQIGTDTQYF. DNA of the CDR3: TGTGCCAGCAGCTACCAAATTGGCACAGATACGCAGTATTTT.

This chain connects TRBV5-4 to TRBJ1-1, with D possibly matching TRBD1 (5 bases). V was clipped by 0 bases and J by 1 base, with 10 bases between them. CDR1 SGHNT and CDR2 YYREEE come from the germline V gene (reference sequence). The CDR3 spans 15 residues. The CDR3 region has the DNA TGTGCCAGCAGCTTGGATGGACACCGGAACACTGAAGCTTTCTTT. Encoded protein: CASSLDGHRNTEAFF.

J is TRBJ1-2 and V is TRBV6-5, with 9 bases aligning to TRBD1. With 6 bases clipped from V and 8 bases from J, the junction kept 7 bases outside the gene matches. The germline gives CDR1 MNHEY, CDR2 SVGAGI. This CDR3 region has 13 residues. CDR3 region: CASRPGTGNGYTF. In DNA form, the CDR3 reads TGTGCCAGCAGACCCGGGACAGGGAACGGCTACACCTTC.

This clone was seen just once. This chain joins TRBV9 and TRBJ2-1, with D unresolved. This CDR3 has 17 amino acids. V was shortened by 4 bases and J by 2 bases, with 19 bases between the two germline ends. Germline V CDR1 and CDR2: SGDLS, YYNGEE. The CDR3 coding sequence is TGTGCCAGCAGCCCCGTGAAGGGAAACAGAGCCTACAATGAGCAGTTCTTC. The encoded protein is CASSPVKGNRAYNEQFF.

V gene TRBV6-5 combines with J gene TRBJ2-3, with 9 nucleotides matching TRBD1. The CDR3 sequence is 14 residues long. Per the germline V gene, CDR1 is MNHEY and CDR2 is SVGAGI. Losses at the gene ends were 5 bases for V and 6 bases for J; bases not matched to a gene: 6. CDR3 coding DNA: TGTGCCAGCAGTAAGTGGACAGGGGAGGATACGCAGTATTTT. The encoded protein is CASSKWTGEDTQYF.